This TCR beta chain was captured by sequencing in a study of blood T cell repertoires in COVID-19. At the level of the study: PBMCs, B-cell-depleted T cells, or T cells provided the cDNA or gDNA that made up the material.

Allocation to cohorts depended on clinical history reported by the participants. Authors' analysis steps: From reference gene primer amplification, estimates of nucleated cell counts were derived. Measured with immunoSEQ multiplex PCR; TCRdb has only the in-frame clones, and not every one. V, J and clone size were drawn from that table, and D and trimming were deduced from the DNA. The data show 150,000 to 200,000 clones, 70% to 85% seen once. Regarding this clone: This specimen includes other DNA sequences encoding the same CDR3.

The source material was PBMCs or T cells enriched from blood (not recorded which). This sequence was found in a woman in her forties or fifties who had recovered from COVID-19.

CDR3 coding DNA: TGTGCCAGCAGTTCTCAAGAGACCCAGTACTTC. Protein sequence: CASSSQETQYF. V usage is TRBV12-3 or TRBV12-4 and J usage is TRBJ2-5; the D is unclear. Deletions cut 4 bases from V and 2 bases from J, with 2 bases between. This CDR3 has 11 amino acids.